The table lists the clone carrying this T cell receptor (beta chain) with a few counts. These data originate in a study of T cell responses to AZD1222 COVID-19 vaccine. Germline CDR1 LNHDA, CDR2 SQIVND (reference sequence). V gave up 0 bases and J gave up 4 bases; unmatched junction bases: 16. The CDR3 extends over 21 amino acids. Analysis merged second doses at about 4 or about 12 weeks. Only in-frame clones appear in the TCRdb table, and some are missing; sequencing was by immunoSEQ multiplex PCR. The sample lists 85,000 to 130,000 clones; roughly 87% were seen once. V and J are TRBV19 and TRBJ2-1; 12 nucleotides align to TRBD2. This sequence was found in an adult who received the AZD1222 COVID-19 vaccine. The material was peripheral blood, obtained 28 days after the second AZD1222 dose. This CDR3 reads CASSIEVATSGGPAKYNEQFF. Written as DNA, the CDR3 is TGTGCCAGTAGTATAGAGGTGGCGACTAGCGGGGGACCGGCAAAGTACAATGAGCAGTTCTTC.